The 11 T cell receptor beta chains presented below share a single source sample, sequenced in a study of identical twins. TCRdb called the 5' RACE reads again in MiXCR, with one record for every CDR3 protein. The repertoire holds about 720,000 distinct CDR3 sequences, with roughly 8% as singletons. These data were also filed under a second study, of yellow fever vaccine responses in identical twins.

The sequencing sample was made of PBMCs. The receptors stem from a woman aged 18 to 35 in good health.

This chain joins TRBV7-8 and TRBJ1-1; D call uncertain. Germline V gene sequence: CDR1 SGHVS, CDR2 FQNEAQ. V lost 1 base and J lost 1, with 10 bases in between. CDR3 length: 15 residues. The CDR3: CASSLGLGRNTEAFF. The CDR3 DNA reads as TGTGCCAGCAGCTTAGGACTGGGGAGGAACACTGAAGCTTTCTTT.

The chain links TRBV6-1 to TRBJ2-1, with 9 nucleotides matching TRBD1. Germline assignment: CDR1 MNHNS and CDR2 SASEGT. The CDR3 extends over 16 amino acids. Losses at the gene ends were 6 bases for V and 4 bases for J; bases not matched to a gene: 10. The CDR3 DNA is TGTGCCAGCAGGCCACCAGGGGACAGGGAGTACAATGAGCAGTTCTTC. It is translated as CASRPPGDREYNEQFF.

V is TRBV7-8 and J is TRBJ2-3, with D unresolved. V lost 10 bases, J lost 8 bases, and 16 bases lay in between. The germline gives CDR1 SGHVS, CDR2 FQNEAQ. This CDR3 contains 12 residues. In nucleotides, the CDR3 is TGTGCCACCCGGTACCTCGGTGGTACGCAGTATTTT. Its protein is CATRYLGGTQYF.

This clonotype has just a few counts. The V gene is TRBV24-1, the J gene TRBJ2-7; D may be TRBD1 (5 bases). The CDR3 loop spans 15 amino acids. The V and J ends lost 2 bases and 3 bases respectively, with 13 bases between them. Germline V gene data show CDR1 as KGHDR and CDR2 as SFDVKD. The CDR3 region has the DNA TGTGCCACCAGTGATTCGCAGGGTCTCGACTACGAGCAGTACTTC. It is translated as CATSDSQGLDYEQYF.

This clonotype was observed at least ten times. The chain is built from TRBV12-3 or TRBV12-4 and TRBJ2-5, with a possible D match to TRBD2 (5 bases). This CDR3 is built from 16 residues. Between the trimmed V and J ends, which lost 4 bases and 2 bases, there was a span of 17 bases. Written as DNA, the CDR3 is TGTGCCAGCAGTTCCCTGGACCCCCGGGGACAAGAGACCCAGTACTTC. As protein: CASSSLDPRGQETQYF.

This clonotype came up a few times. V is TRBV6-1 and J is TRBJ2-1; TRBD1 matches at 9 bases. Per germline, CDR1 MNHNS and CDR2 SASEGT. This CDR3 is built from 14 residues. V lost 7 bases and J lost 7; bases outside the gene matches: 8. Written as DNA, the CDR3 is TGTGCCAGCATTCCCAGACAGGGGGGGAATGAGCAGTTCTTC. This codes for CASIPRQGGNEQFF.

This clonotype was seen ten or more times. This chain links TRBV29-1 with TRBJ2-1; 8 bases are shared with TRBD2. The CDR3 is 13 amino acids. The germline CDR1 and CDR2 sequences are SQVTM and ANQGSEA. After removal of 3 bases from V and 7 bases from J, the junction contained 5 bases not matched to a gene. Written as DNA, the CDR3 is TGCAGCGTTGACGGGAGGGCCGTGAATGAGCAGTTCTTC. Translated, it gives CSVDGRAVNEQFF.

This clonotype was counted between two and nine times. The gene calls are TRBV28 and TRBJ2-6, with D perhaps assigned TRBD1 or TRBD2 (6 bases each). This CDR3 is built from 17 residues. V was pared by 6 bases and J by 0 bases, with 15 bases between. CDR1 and CDR2 from the germline V gene are MDHEN and SYDVKM. The CDR3 DNA is TGTGCCAGCAGCCGGGGGCAGGGCCGCTCTGGGGCCAACGTCCTGACTTTC. Protein sequence: CASSRGQGRSGANVLTF.

This clonotype was detected ten times or more. This rearrangement joins TRBV29-1 to TRBJ2-5; 9 nucleotides agree with TRBD1. This CDR3 comprises 16 residues. Germline V CDR1 and CDR2: SQVTM, ANQGSEA. After removal of 1 base from V and 4 bases from J, the junction contained 10 bases not matched to a gene. The CDR3 spells CSVEGIWDRAGETQYF. DNA for the CDR3: TGCAGCGTTGAAGGGATTTGGGACAGGGCGGGAGAGACCCAGTACTTC.

This clonotype was seen more than once but under ten times. V is TRBV20-1 and J is TRBJ2-7; perhaps TRBD2 as D (6 bases). The CDR3 is 13 amino acids. Trimming shortened V by 0 bases and J by 4 bases, and 10 bases separated the two germline ends. Looked up from germline, CDR1 is DFQATT and CDR2 is SNEGSKA (reference sequence). The CDR3 DNA sequence: TGCAGTGCTAGAGAGGACTACTTTTACGAGCAGTACTTC. Encoded protein: CSAREDYFYEQYF.

In its sample, this clonotype was seen a few times. This sequence joins TRBV11-2 and TRBJ2-1; 12 bases line up with TRBD2. From germline, CDR1 is SGHAT and CDR2 FQNNGV. The CDR3 covers 18 residues. With 1 base clipped from V and 0 bases from J, the junction kept 4 bases outside the gene matches. The CDR3 is CASSLGTSGISSYNEQFF. The CDR3 bases are TGTGCCAGCAGCTTAGGGACTAGCGGGATCTCCTCCTACAATGAGCAGTTCTTC.